This T cell receptor (beta chain) was found in a study of T cells after yellow fever vaccination. Study-wide results and caveats: In FACS-sorted repertoires, abundant clonotypes from the bulk population could appear as contaminants. The secondary T-cell response peaked on day 5, not day 15, but was weaker.

TCRdb redid the calling of the 5' RACE reads with MiXCR, one entry per CDR3 protein. The sample has approximately 580,000 distinct CDR3 sequences, about a sixth seen once. This clonotype appeared a few times. Its specificity is unknown. CDR3 length: 18 residues. Trimming cost V 1 base and J 2 bases, with 15 bases left between them. Germline V gene data show CDR1 as SGHAT and CDR2 as FQDESV (reference sequence). This TCR was sampled from a man younger than 30 who received the YFV17D yellow fever vaccine. Specimen: PBMCs, collected 5 days after the first yellow fever vaccination. The chain recombines TRBV11-1 with TRBJ2-6; D is perhaps TRBD2 (6 bases). The chain's CDR3 is CASSLVSAGPPGANVLTF. CDR3 nucleotides: TGTGCCAGCAGCTTAGTTTCCGCGGGACCCCCTGGGGCCAACGTCCTGACTTTC.